This TCR beta chain was retrieved from a study of CD8 T cells in ankylosing spondylitis. Study conclusions and caveats: Reactive arthritis synovial fluid and blood were previously reported to contain some motif variants. Clones tied to disease were said to be significantly enriched in matched ankylosing spondylitis synovial fluid. Made up of about eight highly homologous variants, a TCR beta motif appeared characteristic of ankylosing spondylitis blood.

This clonotype showed up just a few times. The target antigen is unknown. Germline assignment: CDR1 MNHEY and CDR2 SVGEGT. This CDR3 has 15 amino acids. Trimming pared 8 bases from V and 0 bases from J, leaving 14 bases between. Using quantitative 5'-RACE with molecular barcodes, the authors made TCR beta libraries. TCRdb processed the 5' RACE reads anew with MiXCR; each CDR3 protein has one entry. The sample lists 500,000 to 650,000 distinct CDR3 sequences; approximately 5.3% were seen once. The gene calls are TRBV6-2 or TRBV6-3 and TRBJ2-1; weak D call: TRBD1 (6 bases). The material sequenced was blood, either unsorted or a sorted T cell fraction (not recorded which). This sequence was found in a male donor with ankylosing spondylitis. CDR3 sequence (DNA): TGTGCCAGCGAAAGTGGGGGCGGCTCCTACAATGAGCAGTTCTTC. Its protein product is CASESGGGSYNEQFF.